What follows are 13 T cell receptor beta chains derived from one specimen sequenced in a study of molecular identifiers for immune sequencing clone quantification. TCRdb recomputed calls from the PCR reads with MiXCR, one row per CDR3 protein. The sample includes 550,000 to 750,000 distinct CDR3 sequences, 15% to 20% of them seen just once. Input material: naive CD8+ T cells from blood, with Jurkat cell RNA spiked in. The subset here: FACS-sorted CD8+CD4-CCR7+CD45RA+ naive T cells. All receptors derive from a human donor in good health. Some libraries in this study had Jurkat cell RNA spiked in.

Turning to this clonotype: A much larger clone lies a single base off, so this may be a read error. The CDR3 reads CASSAYMKGRFF. The CDR3 DNA follows: TGTGCCAGCAGCGCCTATATGAAAGGGCGGTTCTTC. This chain links TRBV7-9 with TRBJ2-1; D ambiguous. The length of the CDR3 is 12 residues. Germline V CDR1 and CDR2: SEHNR, FQNEAQ (reference sequence). Trimming left V 5 bases short and J 15 bases short, with 17 bases between.

This clonotype was recorded at least ten times. The rearrangement links TRBV2 to TRBJ1-1; TRBD1 might be the D (5 bases). Germline-derived CDR1 and CDR2 are SNHLY and FYNNEI. This CDR3 has 14 residues. Trimming stripped 6 bases from V and 0 bases from J, with 11 bases between. This CDR3 reads CASRGEIMNTEAFF. In DNA, the CDR3 is TGTGCCAGCAGGGGGGAGATTATGAACACTGAAGCTTTCTTT.

Ten or more counts support this clonotype. This rearrangement joins TRBV19 to TRBJ2-2; the match to TRBD1 covers 8 bases. The V segment lost 6 bases and the J segment 7 bases; nucleotides outside the gene matches: 13. The CDR3 covers 16 residues. Germline V gives CDR1 LNHDA, CDR2 SQIVND (reference sequence). CDR3 in DNA: TGTGCCAGTAGGGATTGGGACAGGAGTGGCATCGGGGAGCTGTTTTTT. It translates to CASRDWDRSGIGELFF. The complete variable domain, with remaining parts taken from reference TRBV19 and TRBJ2-2, reads DGGITQSPKYLFRKEGQNVTLSCEQNLNHDAMYWYRQDPGQGLRLIYYSQIVNDFQKGDIAEGYSVSREKKESFPLTVTSAQKNPTAFYLCASRDWDRSGIGELFFGEGSRLTVL.

This clonotype was counted many times. The chain couples TRBV5-1 to TRBJ2-7, with a tentative D call TRBD1 (5 bases). CDR3 size: 11 residues. Germline values: CDR1 SGHRS, CDR2 YFSETQ. The V end lost 4 bases, the J end lost 5 bases, and 7 bases lay between the germline ends. CDR3 residues: CASSATDEQYF. The CDR3 DNA reads as TGCGCCAGCAGCGCGACAGACGAGCAGTACTTC.

In its sample, this clonotype was seen many times. The chain recombines TRBV6-7 with TRBJ1-5, with D unclear. TRBV6-7 is filed as an ORF, its function uncertain. This CDR3 spans 12 amino acids. The V gene lost 0 bases and the J gene lost 7 bases, with 4 bases spanning the gap. The CDR3 DNA reads as TGTGCCAGCAGTTACTCCCAACAGCCCCAGCATTTT. Its protein product is CASSYSQQPQHF.

To note about this clonotype: A much larger clone sits a single nucleotide away, making a read error possible. Given the absence of the conserved phenylalanine or tryptophan at the CDR3 end, a read error is likely. The V gene is TRBV2, the J gene TRBJ1-5, with 7 bases fitting TRBD1. This CDR3 spans 13 amino acids. Germline V lookup: CDR1 SNHLY, CDR2 FYNNEI. CDR3 DNA: TGTGCCAGCAGAGAAGGGGGCGGACAGCCCCAGCATTCT. This encodes CASREGGGQPQHS.

The chain couples TRBV6-2 or TRBV6-3 to TRBJ1-5; D not resolved. Germline loops: CDR1 MNHEY, CDR2 SVGEGT. V was clipped by 2 bases and J by 1 base, with 9 bases between them. This CDR3 is 15 amino acids long. The CDR3: CASSYLGSSNQPQHF. CDR3 coding DNA: TGTGCCAGCAGTTACCTTGGTTCCAGCAATCAGCCCCAGCATTTT.

This clonotype showed up many times. The V gene is TRBV20-1, the J gene TRBJ1-5; maybe TRBD1 (5 bases). V gave up 0 bases and J gave up 0 bases, with 12 bases separating them. The germline V gene encodes CDR1 DFQATT and CDR2 SNEGSKA (reference sequence). CDR3 length: 16 amino acids. CDR3 amino acids: CSARDPQGDSNQPQHF. The CDR3 nucleotides are TGCAGTGCTAGAGATCCCCAGGGCGATAGCAATCAGCCCCAGCATTTT.

In this sample, this clonotype turned up many times. The chain recombines TRBV27 with TRBJ2-7; D possibly matches TRBD1 or TRBD2 (5 bases each). This CDR3 is built from 14 residues. V lost 1 base, J lost 5 bases, and 12 bases lay in between. Germline values: CDR1 MNHEY, CDR2 SMNVEV (reference sequence). The CDR3 DNA reads as TGTGCCAGCAGTTTATTTTACGGGGCCCACGAGCAGTACTTC. It translates to CASSLFYGAHEQYF.

In its sample, this clonotype was seen a few times. In this CDR3 the conserved last residue, phenylalanine or tryptophan, is missing, so a read error is likely. CDR3 amino acids: CASSSWGAEDEKLFS. CDR3 coding DNA: TGTGCCAGCAGCTCCTGGGGGGCGGAGGATGAAAAACTGTTTTCT. The chain uses TRBV7-9 and TRBJ1-4, with D possibly matching TRBD1 (6 bases). The CDR3 runs to 15 residues. Germline V gene lookup returns CDR1 SEHNR and CDR2 FQNEAQ (reference sequence). Between the trimmed V and J ends, which lost 4 bases and 6 bases, there was a span of 15 bases.

This clonotype was counted ten times or more. The chain combines TRBV6-2 or TRBV6-3 with TRBJ2-3; 7 nucleotides align to TRBD1. Germline loops: CDR1 MNHEY, CDR2 SVGEGT. This CDR3 spans 15 amino acids. Unmatched junction bases numbered 4, after V lost 4 bases and J lost 0 bases. The CDR3: CASSSRDSSTDTQYF. CDR3 sequence (DNA): TGTGCCAGCAGTTCCCGGGACAGCAGCACAGATACGCAGTATTTT.

In its sample, this clonotype was seen a few times. The chain uses TRBV24-1 and TRBJ2-7, with 7 bases aligning to TRBD1. The V gene end was trimmed by 5 bases and the J gene end by 4 bases; junction bases not matched to a gene: 13. Germline CDR1 is KGHDR and CDR2 is SFDVKD. This CDR3 region has 16 residues. The CDR3: CATSVLVRDRPYEQYF. The CDR3 DNA follows: TGTGCCACCAGTGTCCTAGTCCGGGACAGACCGTACGAGCAGTACTTC.

As regards this clonotype: A read error may be the cause here, since a much bigger clone is one base away. The chain is built from TRBV5-3 and TRBJ2-1; 7 bases are a match to TRBD2. TRBV5-3 is sorted into the ORF group, with uncertain function. The CDR3 contains 15 residues. The CDR3 loop is CASSLGLSGGDEQFF. Here the CDR3 DNA reads TGTGCCAGCAGCTTGGGCCTGTCGGGGGGTGATGAGCAGTTCTTC.